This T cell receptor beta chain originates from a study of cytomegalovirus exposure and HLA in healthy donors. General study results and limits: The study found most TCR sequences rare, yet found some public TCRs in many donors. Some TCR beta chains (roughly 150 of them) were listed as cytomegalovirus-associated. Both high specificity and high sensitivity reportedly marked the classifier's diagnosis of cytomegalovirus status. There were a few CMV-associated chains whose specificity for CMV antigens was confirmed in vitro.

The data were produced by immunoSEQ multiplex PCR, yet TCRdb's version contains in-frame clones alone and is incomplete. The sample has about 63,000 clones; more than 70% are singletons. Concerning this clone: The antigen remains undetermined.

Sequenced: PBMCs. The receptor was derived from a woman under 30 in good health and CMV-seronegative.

CDR3 residues: CASSPTGGYQPQHF. The CDR3 DNA reads as TGTGCCAGCAGCCCGACAGGGGGGTATCAGCCCCAGCATTTT. The chain combines TRBV6-5 with TRBJ1-5; 9 bases match TRBD1. Germline V gene sequence: CDR1 MNHEY, CDR2 SVGAGI. This CDR3 region has 14 residues. V lost 6 bases to trimming and J lost 5 bases; unmatched junction nucleotides: 5.